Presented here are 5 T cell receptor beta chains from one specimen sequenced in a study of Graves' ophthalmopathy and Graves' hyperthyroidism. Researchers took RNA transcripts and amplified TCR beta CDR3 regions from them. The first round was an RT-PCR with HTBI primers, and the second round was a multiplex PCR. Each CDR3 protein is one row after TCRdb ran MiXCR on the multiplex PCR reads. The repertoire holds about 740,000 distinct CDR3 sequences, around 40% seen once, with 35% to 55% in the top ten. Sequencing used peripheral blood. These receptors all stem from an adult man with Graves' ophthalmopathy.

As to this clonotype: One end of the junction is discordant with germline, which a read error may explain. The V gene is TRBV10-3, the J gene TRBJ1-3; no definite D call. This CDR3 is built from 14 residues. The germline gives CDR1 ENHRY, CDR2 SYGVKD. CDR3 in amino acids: CASQDTSSGSTIYF. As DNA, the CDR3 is TGTGCCTCCCAAGACACGAGCTCCGGAAGCACCATATATTTT.

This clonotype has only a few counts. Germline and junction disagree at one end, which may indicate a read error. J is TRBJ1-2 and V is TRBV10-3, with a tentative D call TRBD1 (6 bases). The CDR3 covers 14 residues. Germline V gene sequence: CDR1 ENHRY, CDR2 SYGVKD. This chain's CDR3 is CASSQQGRGNGYTF. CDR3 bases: TGTGCCAGCAGTCAACAGGGTAGGGGAAATGGCTACACCTTC.

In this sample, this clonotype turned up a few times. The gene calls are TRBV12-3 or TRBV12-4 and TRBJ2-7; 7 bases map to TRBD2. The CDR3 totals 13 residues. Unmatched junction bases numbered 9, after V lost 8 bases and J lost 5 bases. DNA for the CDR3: TGTGCCAGCGGCCGGGTCCTAGCGGACGAGCAGTACTTC. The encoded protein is CASGRVLADEQYF.

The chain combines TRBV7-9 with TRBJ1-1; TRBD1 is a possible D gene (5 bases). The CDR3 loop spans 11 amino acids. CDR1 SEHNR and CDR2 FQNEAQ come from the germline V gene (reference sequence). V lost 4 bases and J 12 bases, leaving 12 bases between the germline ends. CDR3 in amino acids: CASSWGGMTFF. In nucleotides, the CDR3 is TGTGCCAGCAGCTGGGGGGGGATGACTTTCTTT.

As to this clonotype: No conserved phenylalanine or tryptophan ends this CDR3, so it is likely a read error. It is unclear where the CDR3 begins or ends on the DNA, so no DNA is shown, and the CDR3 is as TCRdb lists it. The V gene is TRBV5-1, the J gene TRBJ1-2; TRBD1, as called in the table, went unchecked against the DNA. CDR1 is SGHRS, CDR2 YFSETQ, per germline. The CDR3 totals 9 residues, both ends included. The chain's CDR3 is CASRSGGTI.